Listed below are T cell receptor beta chains from one sample, sequenced in a study of response to subunit inactivated influenza vaccine. MiXCR was run by TCRdb on the RT-PCR reads, yielding one entry per CDR3 protein. The data contain over 150,000 distinct CDR3 sequences, 9.5% to 12% of them singletons. This specimen was CD8+ T cells sorted from PBMCs, taken around 25 months after vaccination. The receptor set was obtained from a man aged 50 to 69 who received an inactivated influenza vaccine. Both conserved end residues are part of each CDR3. Fields, in order: CDR3 protein, CDR3 DNA, J gene, clone size, V gene, D gene. D genes are given only for firm matches. Clone size is given for some rows only: seen once, a few or many times, or a class if the clone is expanded.

CDR3aa: CASTPGEGPDEQFF
CDR3nt: TGTGCCAGCACCCCGGGTGAAGGGCCGGATGAGCAGTTCTTC
j_gene: TRBJ2-1
abundance: -
v_gene: TRBV5-6
d_gene: -

CDR3aa: CASSLSTGGGTEAFF
CDR3nt: TGTGCCAGCAGTTTATCAACAGGGGGGGGGACTGAAGCTTTCTTT
j_gene: TRBJ1-1
abundance: few
v_gene: TRBV27
d_gene: TRBD1

CDR3aa: CASSIPGTFDNEQFF
CDR3nt: TGTGCCAGCAGTATCCCCGGGACCTTTGACAATGAGCAGTTCTTC
j_gene: TRBJ2-1
abundance: many
v_gene: TRBV12-3/TRBV12-4
d_gene: -

CDR3aa: CASSRDRGISTDTQYF
CDR3nt: TGTGCCAGCTCACGCGACAGGGGGATTTCCACAGATACGCAGTATTTT
j_gene: TRBJ2-3
abundance: -
v_gene: TRBV18
d_gene: TRBD1

CDR3aa: CASSLGPSETGELFF
CDR3nt: TGCGCCAGCAGCTTGGGTCCTAGCGAGACCGGGGAGCTGTTTTTT
j_gene: TRBJ2-2
abundance: -
v_gene: TRBV5-1
d_gene: -

CDR3aa: CASSLGAREQYF
CDR3nt: TGTGCCAGCAGCTTAGGAGCGCGAGAGCAGTACTTC
j_gene: TRBJ2-7
abundance: many
v_gene: TRBV7-9
d_gene: -

CDR3aa: CASSGISGNEQFF
CDR3nt: TGTGCCAGCAGCGGGATTAGCGGGAACGAGCAGTTCTTC
j_gene: TRBJ2-1
abundance: -
v_gene: TRBV6-1
d_gene: TRBD2

CDR3aa: CASSVGDSAGELFF
CDR3nt: TGTGCCAGCAGCGTAGGGGATTCCGCCGGGGAGCTGTTTTTT
j_gene: TRBJ2-2
abundance: many
v_gene: TRBV9
d_gene: -

CDR3aa: CASSLFIGITRETQYF
CDR3nt: TGTGCCAGCAGTTTATTTATCGGGATAACCCGAGAGACCCAGTACTTC
j_gene: TRBJ2-5
abundance: -
v_gene: TRBV28
d_gene: -

CDR3aa: CASSEGGLAMNEQFF
CDR3nt: TGTGCCAGCAGCGAAGGGGGACTAGCGATGAATGAGCAGTTCTTC
j_gene: TRBJ2-1
abundance: -
v_gene: TRBV12-3/TRBV12-4
d_gene: TRBD2

CDR3aa: CASSQVGQGASGTEAFF
CDR3nt: TGTGCCAGCAGCCAAGTGGGACAGGGGGCAAGTGGAACTGAAGCTTTCTTT
j_gene: TRBJ1-1
abundance: few
v_gene: TRBV4-2
d_gene: TRBD1

CDR3aa: CVSSQNRGYQETQYF
CDR3nt: TGTGTCAGCAGCCAAAACAGGGGGTACCAAGAGACCCAGTACTTC
j_gene: TRBJ2-5
abundance: -
v_gene: TRBV7-2
d_gene: TRBD1

CDR3aa: CASTSELAGDEQFF
CDR3nt: TGTGCCAGCACATCCGAGTTGGCGGGAGATGAGCAGTTCTTC
j_gene: TRBJ2-1
abundance: few
v_gene: TRBV9
d_gene: TRBD2

CDR3aa: CASSKQIQETQYF
CDR3nt: TGTGCCAGCAGCAAACAGATACAAGAGACCCAGTACTTC
j_gene: TRBJ2-5
abundance: -
v_gene: TRBV7-9
d_gene: -

CDR3aa: CASGQEDSGGTQYF
CDR3nt: TGTGCCAGTGGACAGGAGGATTCCGGGGGGACCCAGTACTTC
j_gene: TRBJ2-5
abundance: few
v_gene: TRBV3-1
d_gene: -

CDR3aa: CASSLLLTYEQYF
CDR3nt: TGTGCCAGCAGCTTACTACTCACCTACGAGCAGTACTTC
j_gene: TRBJ2-7
abundance: -
v_gene: TRBV11-3
d_gene: -